The next 7 T cell receptor beta chains were all read from a single sample in a study of blood T cell repertoires in COVID-19. Clones were sequenced by immunoSEQ multiplex PCR, and TCRdb holds only the in-frame ones, with some missing. Of around 80,000 clones in the sample, under 90% are singletons; the top ten hold about 12%. The sequenced sample consisted of peripheral blood. These receptors originate from a human donor in a cohort sampled during active COVID-19.

The V gene is TRBV15, the J gene TRBJ2-6, with D possibly TRBD1 on 5 matching bases. The CDR3 loop spans 20 amino acids. V shed 5 bases and J shed 1 base, with 24 bases lying between them. Germline V CDR1 and CDR2: LNHNV, YYDKDF (reference sequence). CDR3 in DNA: TGTGCCACCAGCCGAAACAGACAGCCAAAACCCACGTCTGGGGCCAACGTCCTGACTTTC. It yields the protein CATSRNRQPKPTSGANVLTF.

The CDR3 nucleotides are TGTGCCAGCAGCTTAGAAAGGGGCAGATCCTACGAGCAGTACTTC. Amino acids: CASSLERGRSYEQYF. J is TRBJ2-7 and V is TRBV7-9, with D perhaps matching TRBD1 (5 bases). The CDR3 extends over 15 amino acids. The germline V gene encodes CDR1 SEHNR and CDR2 FQNEAQ (reference sequence). V lost 1 base, J lost 1 base, and 11 bases lay in between. Together with reference TRBV7-9 and TRBJ2-7, the CDR3 gives the full variable domain: DTGVSQNPRHKITKRGQNVTFRCDPISEHNRLYWYRQTLGQGPEFLTYFQNEAQLEKSRLLSDRFSAERPKGSFSTLEIQRTEQGDSAMYLCASSLERGRSYEQYFGPGTRLTVT.

V is TRBV10-3 and J is TRBJ2-1; D is uncertain. CDR1 and CDR2 from the germline V gene are ENHRY and SYGVKD. V was pared by 2 bases and J by 5 bases, with 7 bases between. The CDR3 extends over 13 amino acids. The CDR3 here is CAISERVDNEQFF. The CDR3 DNA reads as TGTGCCATCAGTGAGAGAGTGGACAATGAGCAGTTCTTC.

Of note for this clone: Other DNA variants within this sample encode the same CDR3. The V gene is TRBV5-1, the J gene TRBJ1-6; D may be TRBD1 (5 bases). This CDR3 comprises 13 residues. The V gene lost 2 bases and the J gene lost 8 bases, with 8 bases spanning the gap. Germline CDR1 reads SGHRS; CDR2 reads YFSETQ. The CDR3 DNA reads TGCGCCAGCAGCTTAGGCAGGGATTCACCCCTCCACTTT. The encoded protein is CASSLGRDSPLHF.

V usage is TRBV5-6 and J usage is TRBJ2-6, with D possibly matching TRBD1 (6 bases). CDR1 and CDR2 from the germline V gene are SGHDT and YYEEEE. V was trimmed by 0 bases and J by 2 bases, leaving 6 bases between them. The CDR3 contains 15 residues. CDR3 DNA sequence: TGTGCCAGCAGCTTGGGGGGGCCTGGGGCCAACGTCCTGACTTTC. Translated: CASSLGGPGANVLTF. Combining the CDR3 with reference TRBV5-6 and TRBJ2-6 gives the whole variable domain DAGVTQSPTHLIKTRGQQVTLRCSPKSGHDTVSWYQQALGQGPQFIFQYYEEEERQRGNFPDRFSGHQFPNYSSELNVNALLLGDSALYLCASSLGGPGANVLTFGAGSRLTVL.

This clone was detected a few times. The rearrangement joins TRBV9 to TRBJ2-7; 7 bases are a match to TRBD2. V dropped 3 bases and J dropped 6; count of bases not matched to a gene: 18. This CDR3 has 17 residues. Germline assignment: CDR1 SGDLS and CDR2 YYNGEE. The CDR3 protein is CASSAGMGGGTSSEQYF. In DNA form, the CDR3 reads TGTGCCAGCAGCGCCGGGATGGGCGGGGGAACATCAAGCGAGCAGTACTTC.

The chain is built from TRBV20-1 and TRBJ1-2; D is uncertain. Germline lookup yields CDR1 DFQATT and CDR2 SNEGSKA (reference sequence). The ends were cut back, 3 bases at V and 4 bases at J, with 15 bases in the middle. The CDR3 extends over 14 amino acids. The CDR3, as DNA: TGCAGTGCTAGTCAAAATGGGCAGAGCTATGGCTACACCTTC. Translating gives CSASQNGQSYGYTF.